The clone carrying this TCR beta chain occurred a few times. V lost 5 bases, J lost 5 bases, and 11 bases lay in between. Germline assignment: CDR1 LGHNA and CDR2 YSLEER. The CDR3 length is 13 residues. This sample is drawn from a study of T cells after yellow fever vaccination. MiXCR, run by TCRdb on the 5' RACE reads, gives a single entry per CDR3 protein. The sample records about 340,000 distinct CDR3 sequences, 8.7% being singletons. This sequence joins TRBV4-3 and TRBJ2-3, with no clear D. This specimen consisted of PBMCs, obtained on the day of the first yellow fever vaccination. This sequence was found in a man aged 18 to 29 who received the YFV17D yellow fever vaccine. The CDR3 is CASSYRLRDTQYF. The CDR3 region has the DNA TGCGCCAGCAGCTACCGGTTGAGAGATACGCAGTATTTT.